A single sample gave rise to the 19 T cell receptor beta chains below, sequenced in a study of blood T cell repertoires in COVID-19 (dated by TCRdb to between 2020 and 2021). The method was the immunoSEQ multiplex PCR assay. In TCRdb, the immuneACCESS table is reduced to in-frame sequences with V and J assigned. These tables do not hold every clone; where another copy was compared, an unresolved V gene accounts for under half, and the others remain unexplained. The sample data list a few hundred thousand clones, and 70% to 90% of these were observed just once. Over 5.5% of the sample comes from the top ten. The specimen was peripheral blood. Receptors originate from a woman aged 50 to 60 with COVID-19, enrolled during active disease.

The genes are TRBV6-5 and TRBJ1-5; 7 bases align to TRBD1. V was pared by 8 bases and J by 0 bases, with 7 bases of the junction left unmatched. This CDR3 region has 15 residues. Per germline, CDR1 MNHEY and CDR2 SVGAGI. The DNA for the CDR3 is TGTGCCAGCCGTAGACAGGGAGGTAGCAATCAGCCCCAGCATTTT. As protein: CASRRQGGSNQPQHF.

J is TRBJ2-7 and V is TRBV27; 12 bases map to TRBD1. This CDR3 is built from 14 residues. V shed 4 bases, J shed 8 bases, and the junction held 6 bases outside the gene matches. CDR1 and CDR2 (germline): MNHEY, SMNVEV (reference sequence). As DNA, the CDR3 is TGTGCCAGCAGTTGGCCGGGGACAGGGGGCAAGCAGTACTTC. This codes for CASSWPGTGGKQYF.

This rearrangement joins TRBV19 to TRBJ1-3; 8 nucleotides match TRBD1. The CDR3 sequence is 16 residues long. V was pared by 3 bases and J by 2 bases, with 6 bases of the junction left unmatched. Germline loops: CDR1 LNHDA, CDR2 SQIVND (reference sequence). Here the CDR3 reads CASSMVADRAGNTIYF. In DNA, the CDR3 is TGTGCCAGTAGTATGGTTGCGGACAGGGCTGGAAACACCATATATTTT.

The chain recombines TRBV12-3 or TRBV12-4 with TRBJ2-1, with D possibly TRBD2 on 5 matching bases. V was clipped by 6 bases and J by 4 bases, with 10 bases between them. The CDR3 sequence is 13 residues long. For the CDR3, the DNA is TGTGCCAGCAGCCTCGGGAATTACAATGAGCAGTTCTTC. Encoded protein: CASSLGNYNEQFF.

CDR3 coding DNA: TGTGCCAGCAGCCCACGGAGGGGTTACTATGGCTACACCTTC. It is translated as CASSPRRGYYGYTF. The chain is built from TRBV11-1 and TRBJ1-2, with D tentatively TRBD1 (5 bases). Germline V gives CDR1 SGHAT, CDR2 FQDESV (reference sequence). V shed 5 bases and J shed 3 bases, with 13 bases lying between them. The CDR3 is made up of 14 amino acids.

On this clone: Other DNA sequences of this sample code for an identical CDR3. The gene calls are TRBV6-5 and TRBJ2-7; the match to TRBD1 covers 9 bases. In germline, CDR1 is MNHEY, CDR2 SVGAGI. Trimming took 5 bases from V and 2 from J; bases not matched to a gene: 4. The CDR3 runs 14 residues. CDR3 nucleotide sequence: TGTGCCAGCAGTCGAGGACAGGGGCCCTACGAGCAGTACTTC. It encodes CASSRGQGPYEQYF.

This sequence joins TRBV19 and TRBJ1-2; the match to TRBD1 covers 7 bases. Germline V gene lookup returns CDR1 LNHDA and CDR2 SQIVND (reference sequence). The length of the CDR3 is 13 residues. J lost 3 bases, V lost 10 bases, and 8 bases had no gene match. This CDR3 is CATADRNHYGYTF. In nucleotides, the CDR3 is TGTGCCACCGCGGACAGGAATCACTATGGCTACACCTTC.

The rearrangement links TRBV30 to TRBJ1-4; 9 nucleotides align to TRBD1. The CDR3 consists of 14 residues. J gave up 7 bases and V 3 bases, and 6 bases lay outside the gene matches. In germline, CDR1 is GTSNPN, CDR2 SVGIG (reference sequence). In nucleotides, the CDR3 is TGTGCCTGGAGGGGGACAGGGCGAGCTGAAAAACTGTTTTTT. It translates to CAWRGTGRAEKLFF.

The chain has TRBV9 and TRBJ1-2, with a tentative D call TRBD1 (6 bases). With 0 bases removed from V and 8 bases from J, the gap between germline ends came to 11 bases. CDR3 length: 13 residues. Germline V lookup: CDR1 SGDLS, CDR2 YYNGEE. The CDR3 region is CASSVGTAGGYTF. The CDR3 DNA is TGTGCCAGCAGCGTAGGGACAGCCGGGGGCTACACCTTC. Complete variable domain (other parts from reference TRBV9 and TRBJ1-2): DSGVTQTPKHLITATGQRVTLRCSPRSGDLSVYWYQQSLDQGLQFLIQYYNGEERAKGNILERFSAQQFPDLHSELNLSSLELGDSALYFCASSVGTAGGYTFGSGTRLTVV.

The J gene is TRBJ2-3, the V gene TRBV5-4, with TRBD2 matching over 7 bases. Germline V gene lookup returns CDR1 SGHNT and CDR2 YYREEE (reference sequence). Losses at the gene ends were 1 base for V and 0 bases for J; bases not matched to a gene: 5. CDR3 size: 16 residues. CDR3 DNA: TGTGCCAGCAGCTTGAACCGGCGGGGGAGCACAGATACGCAGTATTTT. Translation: CASSLNRRGSTDTQYF. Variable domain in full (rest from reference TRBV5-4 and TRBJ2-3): ETGVTQSPTHLIKTRGQQVTLRCSSQSGHNTVSWYQQALGQGPQFIFQYYREEENGRGNFPPRFSGLQFPNYSSELNVNALELDDSALYLCASSLNRRGSTDTQYFGPGTRLTVL.

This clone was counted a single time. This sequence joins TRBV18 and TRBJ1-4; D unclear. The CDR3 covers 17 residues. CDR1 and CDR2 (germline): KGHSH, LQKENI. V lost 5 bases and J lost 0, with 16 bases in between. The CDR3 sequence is CASSTLATRTTNEKLFF. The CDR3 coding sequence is TGTGCCAGCTCAACTTTAGCCACCCGAACAACTAATGAAAAACTGTTTTTT.

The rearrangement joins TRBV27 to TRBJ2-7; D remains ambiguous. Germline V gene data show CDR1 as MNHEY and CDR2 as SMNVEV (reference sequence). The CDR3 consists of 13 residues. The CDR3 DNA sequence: TGTCCGATACCCCCAGGTGTTCAGTACGAGCAGTACTTC. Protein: CPIPPGVQYEQYF.

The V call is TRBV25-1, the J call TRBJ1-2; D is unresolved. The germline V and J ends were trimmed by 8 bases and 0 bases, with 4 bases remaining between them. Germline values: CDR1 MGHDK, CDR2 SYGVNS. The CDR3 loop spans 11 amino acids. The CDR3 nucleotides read TGTGCCAGCGGAGCTAACTATGGCTACACCTTC. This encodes CASGANYGYTF.

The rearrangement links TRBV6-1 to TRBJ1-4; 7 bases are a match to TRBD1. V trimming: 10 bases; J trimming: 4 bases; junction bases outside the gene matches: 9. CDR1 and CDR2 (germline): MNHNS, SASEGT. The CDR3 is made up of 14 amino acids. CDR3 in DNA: TGTGCCACGAAAACAGGGACAGTTAATGAAAAACTGTTTTTT. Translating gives CATKTGTVNEKLFF.

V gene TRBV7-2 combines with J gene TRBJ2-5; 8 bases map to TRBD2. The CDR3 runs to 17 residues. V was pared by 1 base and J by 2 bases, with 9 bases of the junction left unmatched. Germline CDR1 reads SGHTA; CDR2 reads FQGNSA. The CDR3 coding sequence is TGTGCCAGCAGCTTAGGGGGAGCGGCTAGCGGGCAAGAGACCCAGTACTTC. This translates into CASSLGGAASGQETQYF.

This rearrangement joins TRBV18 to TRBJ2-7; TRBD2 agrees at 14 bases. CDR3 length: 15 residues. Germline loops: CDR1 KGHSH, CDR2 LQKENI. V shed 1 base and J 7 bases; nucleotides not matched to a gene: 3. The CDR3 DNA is TGTGCCAGCTCACCACTGGGACTAGCGGGAGATGAGCAGTACTTC. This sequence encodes CASSPLGLAGDEQYF.

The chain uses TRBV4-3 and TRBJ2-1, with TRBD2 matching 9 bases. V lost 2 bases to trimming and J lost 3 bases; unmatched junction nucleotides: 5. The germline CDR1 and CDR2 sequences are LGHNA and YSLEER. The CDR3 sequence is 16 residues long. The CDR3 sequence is CASSQNLLAGYNEQFF. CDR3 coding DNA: TGCGCCAGCAGCCAAAATCTACTAGCGGGCTACAATGAGCAGTTCTTC.

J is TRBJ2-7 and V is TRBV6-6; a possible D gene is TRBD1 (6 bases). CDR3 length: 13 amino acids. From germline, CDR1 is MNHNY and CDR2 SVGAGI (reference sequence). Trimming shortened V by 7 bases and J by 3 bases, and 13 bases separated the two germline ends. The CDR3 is CASKLGQLYEQYF. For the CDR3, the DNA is TGTGCCAGCAAACTTGGACAGCTCTACGAGCAGTACTTC.

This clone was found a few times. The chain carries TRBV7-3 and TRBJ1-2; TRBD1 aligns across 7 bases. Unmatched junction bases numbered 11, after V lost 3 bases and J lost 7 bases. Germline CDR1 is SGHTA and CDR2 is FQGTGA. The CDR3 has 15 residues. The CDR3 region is CASSFSLPTGAGYTF. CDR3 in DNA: TGTGCCAGCAGCTTTTCTCTCCCTACAGGGGCTGGCTACACCTTC.